This T cell receptor beta chain was sequenced during a study of CD8 T cells in ankylosing spondylitis. Study-level findings and limits: Ankylosing spondylitis blood appeared to carry a characteristic TCR beta motif of roughly eight highly homologous variants.

This clonotype has a handful of counts. Its antigen is not identified. This CDR3 spans 15 amino acids. Germline lookup yields CDR1 KGHSH and CDR2 LQKENI. The V end was cut by 4 bases, the J end by 0 bases, with 10 bases between. Preparation of TCR beta libraries was done by quantitative 5'-RACE with molecular barcodes. TCRdb reprocessed the 5' RACE reads with MiXCR, giving one entry per CDR3 protein. The data hold 450,000 to 550,000 distinct CDR3 sequences, with less than 6% observed a single time. The material sequenced was blood, either unsorted or a sorted T cell fraction (not recorded which). This chain uses TRBV18 with TRBJ1-5; TRBD1 might be the D (5 bases). The receptor comes from a male donor with ankylosing spondylitis. The CDR3 bases are TGTGCCAGCTCACTAGACAGTTCTAGCAATCAGCCCCAGCATTTT. It yields the protein CASSLDSSSNQPQHF.